These 3 T cell receptor beta chains were sequenced from one sample in a study of T cells in Graves' hyperthyroidism and ophthalmopathy. Researchers took RNA transcripts and amplified the TCR beta CDR3 regions from them. Initially, a first-round RT-PCR of the TCR CDR3 employed the HTBI primer set. Each CDR3 protein is one row after TCRdb ran MiXCR on the multiplex PCR reads. This table holds under 800,000 distinct CDR3 sequences, approximately 14% found once. Sequenced sample: blood. The receptors originated from a woman aged 18-29 years with Graves' hyperthyroidism.

The chain employs TRBV7-3 and TRBJ2-5; 8 bases line up with TRBD1. Germline V gene sequence: CDR1 SGHTA, CDR2 FQGTGA. V shed 5 bases, J shed 3 bases, and the junction held 8 bases outside the gene matches. The CDR3 covers 15 residues. The CDR3 sequence is CASSLLGTGKETQYF. In nucleotides, the CDR3 is TGTGCCAGCAGCCTTTTGGGGACAGGAAAAGAGACCCAGTACTTC.

The chain couples TRBV10-3 to TRBJ2-7; TRBD2 matches at 8 bases. This CDR3 is 15 amino acids long. Looked up from germline, CDR1 is ENHRY and CDR2 is SYGVKD. V dropped 1 base and J dropped 2; count of bases not matched to a gene: 4. DNA of the CDR3: TGTGCCATCAGTGAGTTGGCGGGAGGTCCCTACGAGCAGTACTTC. It yields the protein CAISELAGGPYEQYF.

This clonotype showed up just a few times. The rearrangement joins TRBV19 to TRBJ1-5; TRBD1 matches at 7 bases. This CDR3 has 14 residues. J lost 4 bases, V lost 7 bases, and 7 bases had no gene match. Germline-derived CDR1 and CDR2 are LNHDA and SQIVND (reference sequence). The CDR3 sequence is CASKVQGSNQPQHF. The CDR3 DNA is TGTGCCAGTAAGGTACAGGGGTCAAATCAGCCCCAGCATTTT.